The 18 T cell receptor beta chains presented below share a single source sample, sequenced in a study of early T cells in non-severe SARS-CoV-2 infection (dated by TCRdb to the early 2020s). The library was built by means of 5' RACE. These reads were obtained on a NextSeq 500. TCRdb took the public reads, trimmed them with fastp at Q25, ran MiXCR for clone calling and kept in-frame beta chains. Entries that share a CDR3 protein sequence are merged under the most common genes and DNA. The table for this sample lists 17,000 or so distinct CDR3 sequences; under 7% of them were counted only once. The top ten clones comprise 6.5% to 7.5% of the sample. Sequenced material: whole blood, taken at baseline. These receptors originate from an adult who was a healthcare worker with PCR-confirmed SARS-CoV-2 infection or an uninfected control (not recorded which).

By frequency in the sample, this clonotype is medium-sized. The gene calls are TRBV29-1 and TRBJ2-3; weak D call: TRBD2 (5 bases). Trimming removed 5 bases at V and 2 bases at J, with 11 bases between. Germline V gene sequence: CDR1 SQVTM, CDR2 ANQGSEA. This CDR3 has 13 amino acids. The CDR3 sequence: CSVRGLNTDTQYF. For the CDR3, the DNA is TGCAGCGTTCGAGGACTGAACACAGATACGCAGTATTTT.

The V and J genes are TRBV6-5 and TRBJ1-3; 9 positions agree with TRBD1. V shed 4 bases and J 2 bases; nucleotides not matched to a gene: 9. The germline V gene has CDR1 MNHEY and CDR2 SVGAGI. The CDR3 is 17 amino acids. DNA for the CDR3: TGTGCCAGCAGTTCCCCGGGACAGGGTTTAACTGGAAACACCATATATTTT. This sequence encodes CASSSPGQGLTGNTIYF.

In its sample, this clonotype is medium-sized. The V call is TRBV29-1, the J call TRBJ2-3; 8 positions agree with TRBD2. The V and J ends lost 7 bases and 2 bases, in that order; junction bases with no gene match: 8. CDR1 SQVTM and CDR2 ANQGSEA come from the germline V gene. The CDR3 sequence is 14 residues long. CDR3 sequence: CSGTPGLDTDTQYF. The CDR3 DNA reads as TGCAGCGGGACACCGGGACTAGACACAGATACGCAGTATTTT.

This clonotype was seen many times. The chain recombines TRBV21-1 with TRBJ1-5; the DNA was not used to check the table's D call, TRBD1. TRBV21-1 constitutes a pseudogene. The CDR3 covers 13 residues. The CDR3 loop reads CARRDRPHNPQHF. CDR3 nucleotide sequence: TGTGCCAGAAGGGACAGGCCCCATAATCCCCAGCATTTT.

By share, this clonotype counts as medium-sized (0.01 to 0.1%). This chain connects TRBV6-6 to TRBJ1-1, with 9 bases matching TRBD1. This CDR3 has 16 amino acids. J lost 1 base, V lost 5 bases, and 8 bases had no gene match. The V gene's germline CDR1 is MNHNY and CDR2 SVGAGI (reference sequence). The CDR3 loop reads CASSQGQGHANTEAFF. CDR3 coding DNA: TGTGCCAGCAGTCAGGGACAGGGTCACGCGAACACTGAAGCTTTCTTT.

In its sample, this clonotype was seen many times. The V gene is TRBV7-8, the J gene TRBJ2-3, with 16 positions matching TRBD2. J lost 6 bases, V lost 5 bases, and 11 bases had no gene match. This CDR3 has 18 amino acids. Looked up from germline, CDR1 is SGHVS and CDR2 is FQNEAQ. CDR3 region: CASSPLGTSGGGFDTQYF. The DNA for the CDR3 is TGTGCCAGCAGCCCCCTAGGGACTAGCGGGGGGGGATTCGATACGCAGTATTTT.

This clonotype occurred many times. V gene TRBV20-1 combines with J gene TRBJ2-1, with TRBD2 matching over 9 bases. With 5 bases clipped from V and 3 bases from J, the junction kept 5 bases outside the gene matches. The CDR3 consists of 14 residues. Germline V gene lookup returns CDR1 DFQATT and CDR2 SNEGSKA (reference sequence). The CDR3 bases are TGCAGTGCTGGCGGCGGGGGGGTCTACAATGAGCAGTTCTTC. Amino acid sequence: CSAGGGGVYNEQFF.

This clonotype was recorded many times. The V gene is TRBV4-2, the J gene TRBJ2-1; 7 bases fit TRBD1. CDR3 length: 15 amino acids. Trimming cost V 4 bases and J 6 bases; bases outside gene matches: 9. Germline V lookup: CDR1 LGHNA, CDR2 YNFKEQ. In DNA form, the CDR3 reads TGTGCCAGCAGCCGAGAGGGACAGCAACCCAATGAGCAGTTCTTC. Amino acid sequence: CASSREGQQPNEQFF.

This clonotype was detected ten times or more. The chain employs TRBV7-8 and TRBJ1-1, with 7 positions matching TRBD1. This CDR3 has 14 amino acids. After removal of 4 bases from V and 0 bases from J, the junction contained 2 bases not matched to a gene. Germline CDR1 and CDR2: SGHVS and FQNEAQ. DNA of the CDR3: TGTGCCAGCAGCTACGGACAGGTGAACACTGAAGCTTTCTTT. This codes for CASSYGQVNTEAFF.

This clonotype was observed at least ten times. In DNA form, the CDR3 reads TGTGCCAGCAGACCCGTTGGACAGGGAAACACTGAAGCTTTCTTT. It encodes CASRPVGQGNTEAFF. The chain uses TRBV6-5 and TRBJ1-1, with TRBD1 identical over 8 bases. J lost 2 bases, V lost 6 bases, and 8 bases had no gene match. Germline V gene data show CDR1 as MNHEY and CDR2 as SVGAGI. The CDR3 contains 15 residues.

This clonotype has at least ten counts. This sequence joins TRBV29-1 and TRBJ2-2; 13 bases align to TRBD2. Losses at the gene ends were 5 bases for V and 2 bases for J; bases not matched to a gene: 5. CDR1 is SQVTM and CDR2 is ANQGSEA in the germline V gene. CDR3 length: 16 residues. For the CDR3, the DNA is TGCAGCGTTCCGGGACTAGCGGGACTCAACACCGGGGAGCTGTTTTTT. Its translation is CSVPGLAGLNTGELFF.

The sample holds a few counts of this clonotype. This chain joins TRBV25-1 and TRBJ1-3; D perhaps matches TRBD1 (5 bases). The CDR3 runs 16 residues. CDR1 is MGHDK and CDR2 is SYGVNS in the germline V gene. V was pared by 4 bases and J by 2 bases, with 15 bases between. The CDR3 loop is CASSAPGRVAGNTIYF. CDR3 nucleotide sequence: TGTGCCAGCAGTGCCCCAGGCAGGGTTGCTGGAAACACCATATATTTT.

The gene calls are TRBV20-1 and TRBJ2-3; 9 bases align to TRBD2. CDR3 length equals 17 residues. V trimming: 5 bases; J trimming: 4 bases; junction bases outside the gene matches: 16. Germline lookup yields CDR1 DFQATT and CDR2 SNEGSKA (reference sequence). CDR3 sequence reads: CSAFPVERGVGADTQYF. The CDR3 DNA sequence: TGCAGTGCTTTCCCGGTGGAGCGGGGGGTCGGCGCAGATACGCAGTATTTT.

At least ten counts were recorded for this clonotype. The chain combines TRBV19 with TRBJ1-2; D not resolved. The CDR3 loop spans 13 amino acids. Germline V gives CDR1 LNHDA, CDR2 SQIVND (reference sequence). Trimming cost V 3 bases and J 7 bases, with 12 bases left between them. CDR3 loop: CASSMGAASGYTF. For the CDR3, the DNA is TGTGCCAGTAGTATGGGTGCAGCTTCTGGCTACACCTTC.

The table lists this clonotype with a few counts. This chain uses TRBV12-3 or TRBV12-4 with TRBJ2-1, with TRBD1 matching over 8 bases. The CDR3 runs 17 residues. V was clipped by 7 bases and J by 5 bases; unmatched bases: 16. The CDR3 DNA sequence: TGTGCCAGCACCCTTAAGGGTCAGGGGGCGCGAAACAATGAGCAGTTCTTC. It yields the protein CASTLKGQGARNNEQFF.

This clonotype was seen at least ten times. This chain connects TRBV30 to TRBJ1-2, with no clear D. V lost 5 bases to trimming and J lost 4 bases, with 11 bases between them. This CDR3 is built from 12 residues. From germline, CDR1 is GTSNPN and CDR2 SVGIG (reference sequence). DNA for the CDR3: TGTGCCTGGGCGAGGGATTTCTATGGCTACACCTTC. This sequence encodes CAWARDFYGYTF.

The table lists this clonotype with a few counts. V and J are TRBV5-5 and TRBJ2-7; no firm D call. Looked up from germline, CDR1 is SGHKS and CDR2 is YYEKEE (reference sequence). V lost 0 bases and J 0 bases, leaving 7 bases between the germline ends. The CDR3 is 14 amino acids. Here the CDR3 DNA reads TGTGCCAGCAGCTTGGCAGGCAACTCCTACGAGCAGTACTTC. This gives the protein CASSLAGNSYEQYF.

To note about this clonotype: The junction shows a germline mismatch at one end, possibly a read error. This sequence joins TRBV7-7 and TRBJ2-2; a possible D gene is TRBD2 (6 bases). The CDR3 consists of 16 residues. The germline CDR1 and CDR2 sequences are SSHAT and FNYEAQ (reference sequence). For the CDR3, the DNA is TGTGCTAGCAGCTTACAAGGCGGGGAGAACACCGGGGAGCTGTTTTTT. Encoded protein: CASSLQGGENTGELFF. Combining the CDR3 with reference TRBV7-7 and TRBJ2-2 gives the whole variable domain GAGVSQSPRYKVTKRGQDVTLRCDPISSHATLYWYQQALGQGPEFLTYFNYEAQPDKSGLPSDRFSAERPEGSISTLTIQRTEQRDSAMYRCASSLQGGENTGELFFGEGSRLTVL.